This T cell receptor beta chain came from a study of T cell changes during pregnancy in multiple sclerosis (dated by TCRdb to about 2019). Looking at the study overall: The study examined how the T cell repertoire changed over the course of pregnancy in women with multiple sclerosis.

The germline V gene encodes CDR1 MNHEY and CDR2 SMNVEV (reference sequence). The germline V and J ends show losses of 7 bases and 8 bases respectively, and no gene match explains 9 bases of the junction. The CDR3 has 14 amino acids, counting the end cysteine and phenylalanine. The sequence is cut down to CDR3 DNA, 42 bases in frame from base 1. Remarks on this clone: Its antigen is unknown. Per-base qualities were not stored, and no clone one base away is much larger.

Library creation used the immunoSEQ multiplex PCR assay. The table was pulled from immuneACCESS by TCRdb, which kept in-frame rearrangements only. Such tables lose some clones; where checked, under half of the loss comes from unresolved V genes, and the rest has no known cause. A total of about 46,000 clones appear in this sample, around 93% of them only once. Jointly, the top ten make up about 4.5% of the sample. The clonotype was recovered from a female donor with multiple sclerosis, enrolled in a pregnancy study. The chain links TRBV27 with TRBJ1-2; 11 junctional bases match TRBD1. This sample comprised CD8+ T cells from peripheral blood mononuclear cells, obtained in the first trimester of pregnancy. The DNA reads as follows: TGTGCCAGCATGTCCGGACAGGGGGCGAAGGGCTACACCTTC. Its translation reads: CASMSGQGAKGYTF.